Presented here are 2 T cell receptor beta chains from one specimen sequenced in a study of blood T cell repertoires in COVID-19. The method was immunoSEQ multiplex PCR; TCRdb's version includes in-frame clones alone and lacks a portion of them. This sample has some 250,000 clones, with under 95% found just once. Sequencing input: PBMCs or T cells enriched from blood (not recorded which). These receptors came from a woman aged 40-49 years with acute COVID-19.

V gene TRBV7-9 combines with J gene TRBJ1-3; D is possibly TRBD1 (6 bases). The CDR3 has 17 amino acids. Deletions cut 5 bases from V and 1 base from J, with 18 bases between. The germline CDR1 and CDR2 sequences are SEHNR and FQNEAQ (reference sequence). The CDR3 here is CASSPLVWGPSGNTIYF. The CDR3 DNA is TGTGCCAGCAGCCCCCTGGTCTGGGGGCCGTCTGGAAACACCATATATTTT. The variable domain in full, with the rest retrieved from reference TRBV7-9 and TRBJ1-3, is DTGVSQNPRHKITKRGQNVTFRCDPISEHNRLYWYRQTLGQGPEFLTYFQNEAQLEKSRLLSDRFSAERPKGSFSTLEIQRTEQGDSAMYLCASSPLVWGPSGNTIYFGEGSWLTVV.

The rearrangement links TRBV4-3 to TRBJ1-5; D is undetermined. The germline CDR1 and CDR2 sequences are LGHNA and YSLEER. Trimming removed 1 base at V and 3 bases at J, with 7 bases between. The CDR3 is 14 residues long. CDR3 coding DNA: TGCGCCAGCAGCCAAGGACTGAACAATCAGCCCCAGCATTTT. The encoded protein is CASSQGLNNQPQHF.